A single sample is the source of the 21 T cell receptor beta chains below, sequenced in a study of cytomegalovirus exposure and HLA in healthy donors. The PCR made use of 60 Vbeta and 13 Jbeta primers. Clones were read by immunoSEQ multiplex PCR, and TCRdb kept only the in-frame ones, dropping some. The sample consists of 150,000 to 200,000 clones, roughly four fifths of them appearing once. What was sequenced was PBMCs. The origin of the receptors is a woman aged 25 to 39 in good health and CMV-seropositive.

The chain carries TRBV5-1 and TRBJ2-2; 9 bases align to TRBD1. The CDR3 is 15 residues long. V trimming: 4 bases; J trimming: 4 bases; junction bases outside the gene matches: 5. Germline values: CDR1 SGHRS, CDR2 YFSETQ. The CDR3 DNA reads TGCGCCAGCAGCGCTGGGACAGGGTTCACCGGGGAGCTGTTTTTT. The encoded protein is CASSAGTGFTGELFF. Full variable domain (rest looked up from reference TRBV5-1 and TRBJ2-2): KAGVTQTPRYLIKTRGQQVTLSCSPISGHRSVSWYQQTPGQGLQFLFEYFSETQRNKGNFPGRFSGRQFSNSRSEMNVSTLELGDSALYLCASSAGTGFTGELFFGEGSRLTVL.

The chain links TRBV4-3 to TRBJ1-2; D possibly corresponds to TRBD1 (5 bases). V was clipped by 4 bases and J by 4 bases, with 16 bases between them. Per the germline V gene, CDR1 is LGHNA and CDR2 is YSLEER. There are 15 residues in the CDR3. The CDR3 protein is CASSPERRGGYGYTF. As DNA, the CDR3 is TGCGCCAGCAGCCCCGAGAGGAGGGGAGGCTATGGCTACACCTTC.

The chain links TRBV5-5 to TRBJ1-1; D remains ambiguous. From germline, CDR1 is SGHKS and CDR2 YYEKEE (reference sequence). Between the trimmed V and J ends, which lost 0 bases and 5 bases, there was a span of 8 bases. The CDR3 consists of 13 residues. Written as DNA, the CDR3 is TGTGCCAGCAGCTTGGCCTGGCGGACTGAAGCTTTCTTT. Translating it yields CASSLAWRTEAFF.

V is TRBV18 and J is TRBJ1-1, with a tentative D call TRBD1 (6 bases). The CDR3 has 15 residues. With 2 bases removed from V and 3 bases from J, the gap between germline ends came to 13 bases. Germline V lookup: CDR1 KGHSH, CDR2 LQKENI. The CDR3 coding sequence is TGTGCCAGCTCACCAAGGGTTGAGGGGGACACTGAAGCTTTCTTT. It yields the protein CASSPRVEGDTEAFF.

This clone was seen only a few times. The chain has TRBV6-1 and TRBJ2-2; D possibly corresponds to TRBD2 (6 bases). V lost 6 bases, J lost 0 bases, and 11 bases lay in between. Germline V CDR1 and CDR2: MNHNS, SASEGT. The CDR3 is 15 residues long. CDR3 nucleotides: TGTGCCAGCAGCGCGCCGGGGGCGAACACCGGGGAGCTGTTTTTT. Translating it yields CASSAPGANTGELFF.

The chain's CDR3 is CASSLTSGGQETQYF. The CDR3 region has the DNA TGTGCCAGCAGCTTGACTAGCGGGGGACAAGAGACCCAGTACTTC. The chain has TRBV5-6 and TRBJ2-5; the match to TRBD2 covers 11 bases. V shed 1 base, J shed 2 bases, and the junction held 1 base outside the gene matches. The length of the CDR3 is 15 residues. Germline lookup yields CDR1 SGHDT and CDR2 YYEEEE.

This clone was observed a handful of times. The J gene is TRBJ2-2, the V gene TRBV5-1; tentatively, D is TRBD2 (5 bases). CDR1 is SGHRS and CDR2 is YFSETQ in the germline V gene. The CDR3 is 15 residues long. Trimming cost V 7 bases and J 4 bases, with 17 bases left between them. In DNA, the CDR3 is TGCGCCAGCTCCGGGGTCAGTTCGGGCACCGGGGAGCTGTTTTTT. This gives the protein CASSGVSSGTGELFF.

This clone was observed a few times. This rearrangement joins TRBV6-6 to TRBJ1-4; 7 bases match TRBD1. V shed 9 bases, J shed 5 bases, and the junction held 6 bases outside the gene matches. Germline-derived CDR1 and CDR2 are MNHNY and SVGAGI (reference sequence). This CDR3 spans 13 amino acids. Written as DNA, the CDR3 is TGTGCCAGTCGACAGGGAAAAAATGAAAAACTGTTTTTT. Its protein is CASRQGKNEKLFF.

V gene TRBV5-1 combines with J gene TRBJ2-2; maybe TRBD2 (6 bases). CDR3 length: 15 amino acids. Looked up from germline, CDR1 is SGHRS and CDR2 is YFSETQ. The V end lost 6 bases, the J end lost 5 bases, and 17 bases lay between the germline ends. The CDR3 is CASTAGGSRTGELFF. As DNA, the CDR3 is TGCGCCAGCACCGCCGGAGGGAGTCGTACCGGGGAGCTGTTTTTT.

The rearrangement uses TRBV19 and TRBJ1-1; D is undetermined. This CDR3 has 13 residues. The germline gives CDR1 LNHDA, CDR2 SQIVND (reference sequence). The V gene lost 3 bases and the J gene lost 3 bases, with 8 bases spanning the gap. The CDR3 nucleotides are TGTGCCAGTAGTATGGGCCTGGACACTGAAGCTTTCTTT. It codes for CASSMGLDTEAFF. The complete variable domain, with remaining parts taken from reference TRBV19 and TRBJ1-1, reads DGGITQSPKYLFRKEGQNVTLSCEQNLNHDAMYWYRQDPGQGLRLIYYSQIVNDFQKGDIAEGYSVSREKKESFPLTVTSAQKNPTAFYLCASSMGLDTEAFFGQGTRLTVV.

The genes are TRBV27 and TRBJ1-5; a weak D match, TRBD1 (6 bases). Germline V CDR1 and CDR2: MNHEY, SMNVEV (reference sequence). The CDR3 consists of 13 residues. With 4 bases removed from V and 5 bases from J, the gap between germline ends came to 9 bases. The chain's CDR3 is CASSWAGDQPQHF. In nucleotides, the CDR3 is TGTGCCAGCAGTTGGGCAGGGGATCAGCCCCAGCATTTT.

The sample holds a few counts of this clone. The CDR3 DNA sequence: TGTGCCATCAGTGCTGCCGGTTCCTACGAGCAGTACTTC. This encodes CAISAAGSYEQYF. This chain connects TRBV10-3 to TRBJ2-7; D unclear. The CDR3 covers 13 residues. V was shortened by 4 bases and J by 1 base, with 8 bases between the two germline ends. CDR1 ENHRY and CDR2 SYGVKD come from the germline V gene.

This chain connects TRBV5-5 to TRBJ1-1, with 10 positions matching TRBD1. CDR1 is SGHKS, CDR2 YYEKEE, per germline (reference sequence). The V gene end was trimmed by 4 bases and the J gene end by 3 bases; junction bases not matched to a gene: 12. The CDR3 length is 17 residues. In DNA form, the CDR3 reads TGTGCCAGCAGCGTAATACCGACAGGGGGCGGAGACACTGAAGCTTTCTTT. Residues: CASSVIPTGGGDTEAFF. The whole variable domain, remainder taken from reference TRBV5-5 and TRBJ1-1, is DAGVTQSPTHLIKTRGQQVTLRCSPISGHKSVSWYQQVLGQGPQFIFQYYEKEERGRGNFPDRFSARQFPNYSSELNVNALLLGDSALYLCASSVIPTGGGDTEAFFGQGTRLTVV.

This clone showed up just once. The genes are TRBV27 and TRBJ2-7, with a tentative D call TRBD2 (7 bases). The CDR3 totals 13 residues. Germline V lookup: CDR1 MNHEY, CDR2 SMNVEV (reference sequence). Between the trimmed V and J ends, which lost 6 bases and 3 bases, there was a span of 12 bases. CDR3 nucleotide sequence: TGTGCCAGCAGGAAGGGGGGGAACTACGAGCAGTACTTC. Encoded protein: CASRKGGNYEQYF.

The chain is built from TRBV7-9 and TRBJ1-1; unclear D gene. Germline CDR1 reads SEHNR; CDR2 reads FQNEAQ (reference sequence). Between the trimmed V and J ends, which lost 2 bases and 7 bases, there was a span of 11 bases. The CDR3 covers 13 residues. The DNA for the CDR3 is TGTGCCAGCAGCTTATCGTCCCGGGTTGAAGCTTTCTTT. This codes for CASSLSSRVEAFF.

The gene calls are TRBV15 and TRBJ2-7; a weak D match, TRBD2 (5 bases). Germline V CDR1 and CDR2: LNHNV, YYDKDF (reference sequence). With 5 bases removed from V and 3 bases from J, the gap between germline ends came to 20 bases. This CDR3 region has 16 residues. The CDR3 region has the DNA TGTGCCACCAGCCCACGAGGTGGCGGCGGAGGCTACGAGCAGTACTTC. Protein: CATSPRGGGGGYEQYF.

This sequence joins TRBV5-1 and TRBJ1-2; 10 bases align to TRBD1. Looked up from germline, CDR1 is SGHRS and CDR2 is YFSETQ. The V gene end was trimmed by 0 bases and the J gene end by 8 bases; junction bases not matched to a gene: 10. CDR3 size: 16 residues. This chain's CDR3 is CASSLDQGTGVQGYTF. In nucleotides, the CDR3 is TGCGCCAGCAGCTTGGACCAAGGGACAGGGGTTCAAGGCTACACCTTC. Filled out from reference TRBV5-1 and TRBJ1-2, the complete variable domain reads KAGVTQTPRYLIKTRGQQVTLSCSPISGHRSVSWYQQTPGQGLQFLFEYFSETQRNKGNFPGRFSGRQFSNSRSEMNVSTLELGDSALYLCASSLDQGTGVQGYTFGSGTRLTVV.

This clone appeared a few times. The V and J genes are TRBV11-3 and TRBJ2-1, with TRBD2 matching over 10 bases. The CDR3 contains 17 residues. J was trimmed by 4 bases and V by 1 base; bases with no gene match: 7. CDR1 SGHNT and CDR2 YENEEA come from the germline V gene. The CDR3: CASSLAPTSGVYNEQFF. CDR3 sequence (DNA): TGTGCCAGCAGCTTAGCCCCTACTAGCGGGGTATACAATGAGCAGTTCTTC.

This sequence joins TRBV2 and TRBJ2-5; D is possibly TRBD1 (5 bases). Trimming removed 8 bases at V and 3 bases at J, with 13 bases between. The CDR3 has 13 residues. Germline assignment: CDR1 SNHLY and CDR2 FYNNEI. CDR3 loop: CASEMTVEETQYF. In DNA form, the CDR3 reads TGTGCCAGCGAGATGACAGTGGAAGAGACCCAGTACTTC.

The V call is TRBV18, the J call TRBJ1-1, with D possibly being TRBD1 (5 bases). CDR1 is KGHSH and CDR2 is LQKENI in the germline V gene. V lost 5 bases to trimming and J lost 11 bases, with 15 bases between them. This CDR3 contains 12 residues. The chain's CDR3 is CASSSVQGSAFF. The CDR3 DNA reads as TGTGCCAGCTCAAGCGTTCAGGGTAGTGCTTTCTTT. The complete variable domain, with remaining parts taken from reference TRBV18 and TRBJ1-1, reads NAGVMQNPRHLVRRRGQEARLRCSPMKGHSHVYWYRQLPEEGLKFMVYLQKENIIDESGMPKERFSAEFPKEGPSILRIQQVVRGDSAAYFCASSSVQGSAFFGQGTRLTVV.

This chain joins TRBV5-1 and TRBJ1-6; tentatively, D is TRBD1 (6 bases). The germline V gene has CDR1 SGHRS and CDR2 YFSETQ. V dropped 1 base and J dropped 7 bases, with 12 bases sitting between them. The CDR3 has 15 residues. CDR3 protein: CASSLSTGQNSPLHF. Written as DNA, the CDR3 is TGCGCCAGCAGCTTGAGTACGGGACAAAATTCACCCCTCCACTTT.